The present T cell receptor beta chain was sequenced within a study of CD8 T cells in Susac syndrome. J gave up 6 bases and V 2 bases, and 14 bases lay outside the gene matches. The CDR3 contains 17 residues. Germline V gene sequence: CDR1 SGHTA, CDR2 FQGNSA. RNA in amounts of about 0.5 to 1 ug was reverse transcribed with random hexamers. Each CDR3 protein is one row after TCRdb ran MiXCR on the immunoSEQ multiplex PCR reads. The table records hundreds of thousands of distinct CDR3 sequences, about 88% of them present only once. The sequence was obtained from a human donor with multiple sclerosis. The rearrangement joins TRBV7-2 to TRBJ2-7; TRBD2 agrees at 9 bases. The sample taken for sequencing was CD8+ T cells from PBMCs. CDR3 sequence: CASSLKGVAGVLGEQYF. DNA of the CDR3: TGTGCCAGCAGCTTAAAGGGCGTAGCGGGAGTCCTCGGCGAGCAGTACTTC. The full variable domain, with the rest looked up from reference TRBV7-2 and TRBJ2-7, is GAGVSQSPSNKVTEKGKDVELRCDPISGHTALYWYRQSLGQGLEFLIYFQGNSAPDKSGLPSDRFSAERTGGSVSTLTIQRTQQEDSAVYLCASSLKGVAGVLGEQYFGPGTRLTVT.